One sample yielded the 3 T cell receptor beta chains listed below, sequenced in a study of T-cell memory formation after mild COVID-19. In TCRdb, the 5' RACE reads were re-called with MiXCR into one record per CDR3 protein. This sample yields about 560,000 distinct CDR3 sequences, of which around a sixth are seen a single time; less than 10% belongs to the top ten. The source material was PBMCs or a T cell subset sorted from them (not recorded which). The receptors were sampled from an adult woman who had mild COVID-19 (a few samples of this study predate the infection). Cell type and time point are not known.

The chain has TRBV10-3 and TRBJ1-4, with 7 bases identical to TRBD1. Unmatched junction bases numbered 5, after V lost 0 bases and J lost 4 bases. Germline values: CDR1 ENHRY, CDR2 SYGVKD. CDR3 length: 16 residues. This CDR3 reads CAISESGGSGNEKLFF. The CDR3 DNA sequence: TGTGCCATCAGTGAGTCAGGGGGCAGTGGTAATGAAAAACTGTTTTTT.

There are a few counts of this clonotype. The chain carries TRBV6-5 and TRBJ2-1, with D perhaps matching TRBD2 (5 bases). The V end lost 6 bases, the J end lost 4 bases, and 19 bases lay between the germline ends. There are 16 residues in the CDR3. CDR1 and CDR2 from the germline V gene are MNHEY and SVGAGI. CDR3 region: CASRDSRASGYNEQFF. The CDR3 coding sequence is TGTGCCAGCAGAGATTCGCGGGCTTCCGGTTACAATGAGCAGTTCTTC.

The chain combines TRBV5-1 with TRBJ2-1; 12 bases match TRBD2. In germline, CDR1 is SGHRS, CDR2 YFSETQ. This CDR3 is 14 amino acids long. V was pared by 1 base and J by 9 bases, with 2 bases of the junction left unmatched. The CDR3: CASSLLAGGREQFF. CDR3 nucleotide sequence: TGCGCCAGCAGCTTGCTAGCGGGGGGGCGTGAGCAGTTCTTC.